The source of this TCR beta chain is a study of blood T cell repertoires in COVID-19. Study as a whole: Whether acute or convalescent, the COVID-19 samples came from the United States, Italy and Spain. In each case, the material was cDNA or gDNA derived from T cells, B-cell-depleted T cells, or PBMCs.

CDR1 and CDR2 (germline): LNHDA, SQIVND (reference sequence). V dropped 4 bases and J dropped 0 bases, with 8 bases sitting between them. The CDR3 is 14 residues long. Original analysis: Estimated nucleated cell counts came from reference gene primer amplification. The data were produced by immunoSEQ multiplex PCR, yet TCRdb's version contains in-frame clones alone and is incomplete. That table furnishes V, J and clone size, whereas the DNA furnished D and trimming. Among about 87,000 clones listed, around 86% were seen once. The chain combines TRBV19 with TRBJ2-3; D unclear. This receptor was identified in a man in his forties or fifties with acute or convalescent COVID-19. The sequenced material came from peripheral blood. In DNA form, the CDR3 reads TGTGCCAGTAGTACAGGTTCTAGCACAGATACGCAGTATTTT. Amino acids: CASSTGSSTDTQYF.